This T cell receptor (beta chain) appears in the sequencing data of a study of cytomegalovirus exposure and HLA in healthy donors. Study outcomes and limitations: In a later analysis, common viral pathogens appeared linked to several of the most significant clusters. Most TCR beta V segments were productive about 87% or about 30% of the time in an earlier analysis. Using a false discovery rate of 0.05, a later analysis showed that 16,951 TCR beta sequences were associated with HLA alleles.

The CDR3 is made up of 15 amino acids. Germline V gene data show CDR1 as MNHEY and CDR2 as SMNVEV (reference sequence). Unmatched junction bases numbered 6, after V lost 3 bases and J lost 8 bases. The PCR contained 60 Vbeta and 13 Jbeta primers. Only in-frame clones appear in the TCRdb table, and some are missing; sequencing was by immunoSEQ multiplex PCR. The sample lists some 69,000 clones, 65% to 85% occurring once. With respect to this clone: What it recognizes is unknown.

The sequence was collected from a woman aged 25-40 years in good health and CMV-seronegative. V gene TRBV27 combines with J gene TRBJ2-1; 11 bases line up with TRBD2. The sequencing sample was made of PBMCs. The CDR3 coding sequence is TGTGCCAGCAGTTTCTCTAGCGGGGGGTCGTATGAGCAGTTCTTC. It codes for CASSFSSGGSYEQFF.